The next 28 T cell receptor beta chains were all read from a single sample in a study of cytomegalovirus exposure and HLA in healthy donors (dated by TCRdb to between 2016 and 2019). The receptor library was made with the immunoSEQ multiplex PCR assay. For the multiplex PCR, a mixture combining 60 forward primers for TCR Vbeta segments and 13 reverse primers for TCR Jbeta segments was used. This immuneACCESS table, as held by TCRdb, lists in-frame sequences with V and J called but not all clones. Of the missing ones, under half trace to an unresolved V gene in checked studies; the others have no known cause. Counted in this sample were approximately 190,000 clones; more than 70% of them appeared once. The ten largest clones capture 0.25% to 0.3% of the sample. Sequencing used PBMCs. These receptors were taken from a boy aged 5-17 years in good health and CMV-seronegative.

The J gene is TRBJ1-2, the V gene TRBV30; 7 positions agree with TRBD1. This CDR3 region has 13 residues. Germline V gene data show CDR1 as GTSNPN and CDR2 as SVGIG (reference sequence). Trimming removed 4 bases from V and 8 bases from J; junction bases left unmatched: 10. CDR3 sequence reads: CAWTPGGWLGYTF. The CDR3 DNA is TGTGCCTGGACCCCAGGGGGTTGGTTGGGCTACACCTTC.

The chain couples TRBV9 to TRBJ2-1; D might be TRBD2 (7 bases). This CDR3 region has 17 residues. Trimming shortened V by 4 bases and J by 5 bases, and 22 bases separated the two germline ends. Germline lookup yields CDR1 SGDLS and CDR2 YYNGEE. Written as DNA, the CDR3 is TGTGCCAGCAGCCCCCAAGGAGGGCGGGGGCCCAACAATGAGCAGTTCTTC. It encodes CASSPQGGRGPNNEQFF.

The chain links TRBV13 to TRBJ2-7; 7 positions match TRBD1. The V gene end was trimmed by 0 bases and the J gene end by 2 bases; junction bases not matched to a gene: 1. The germline V gene encodes CDR1 PRHDT and CDR2 FYEKMQ (reference sequence). The CDR3 runs to 14 residues. The CDR3 sequence is CASSLGGQTYEQYF. The CDR3 nucleotides are TGTGCCAGCAGCTTAGGGGGACAGACCTACGAGCAGTACTTC.

This chain joins TRBV2 and TRBJ2-7; 13 bases agree with TRBD2. Germline-derived CDR1 and CDR2 are SNHLY and FYNNEI. V lost 6 bases and J lost 2; bases outside the gene matches: 4. There are 15 residues in the CDR3. CDR3 sequence: CASRATSGGAYEQYF. CDR3 bases: TGTGCCAGCAGGGCAACTAGCGGGGGGGCCTACGAGCAGTACTTC.

The chain employs TRBV7-9 and TRBJ1-1; D may be TRBD1 (6 bases). Germline-derived CDR1 and CDR2 are SEHNR and FQNEAQ (reference sequence). The length of the CDR3 is 15 residues. The V end was cut by 5 bases, the J end by 0 bases, with 13 bases between. This CDR3 is CASSTTRGLNTEAFF. The CDR3 DNA is TGTGCCAGCAGCACAACCAGGGGTCTGAACACTGAAGCTTTCTTT.

The chain joins TRBV6-7 to TRBJ1-5, with D tentatively TRBD1 (6 bases). TRBV6-7 is given ORF status, its function remaining uncertain. Deletions cut 6 bases from V and 0 bases from J, with 30 bases between. The CDR3 spans 21 residues. CDR3 DNA: TGTGCCAGCAGACCTAGGGGGAAGCCTCAAGCCCCGGGTAATAGCAATCAGCCCCAGCATTTT. Translation: CASRPRGKPQAPGNSNQPQHF.

This chain connects TRBV5-6 to TRBJ2-7, with 8 bases lining up with TRBD2. Germline V gene lookup returns CDR1 SGHDT and CDR2 YYEEEE. The CDR3 is 15 residues long. V lost 4 bases to trimming and J lost 5 bases; unmatched junction nucleotides: 11. The CDR3 coding sequence is TGTGCCAGCAGCGGAAGCGGGGGAGGGAGAGACGAGCAGTACTTC. The encoded protein is CASSGSGGGRDEQYF.

The chain couples TRBV2 to TRBJ1-3; D uncertain. Germline CDR1 is SNHLY and CDR2 is FYNNEI. This CDR3 is built from 14 residues. V was shortened by 3 bases and J by 3 bases, with 9 bases between the two germline ends. The CDR3 DNA follows: TGTGCCAGCAGTGAGGGCACTGTTGGAAACACCATATATTTT. Its translation: CASSEGTVGNTIYF. Full variable domain (outside the CDR3, taken from reference TRBV2 and TRBJ1-3): EPEVTQTPSHQVTQMGQEVILRCVPISNHLYFYWYRQILGQKVEFLVSFYNNEISEKSEIFDDQFSVERPDGSNFTLKIRSTKLEDSAMYFCASSEGTVGNTIYFGEGSWLTVV.

The chain couples TRBV15 to TRBJ1-1, with a tentative D call TRBD1 (5 bases). Trimming pared 4 bases from V and 5 bases from J, leaving 11 bases between. Germline CDR1 and CDR2: LNHNV and YYDKDF (reference sequence). This CDR3 contains 13 residues. The DNA for the CDR3 is TGTGCCACCAGCATGGGGGGAAGGACTGAAGCTTTCTTT. It is translated as CATSMGGRTEAFF.

V usage is TRBV5-4 and J usage is TRBJ2-2, with TRBD1 identical over 8 bases. Germline loops: CDR1 SGHNT, CDR2 YYREEE (reference sequence). The CDR3 length is 16 residues. The V and J ends lost 4 bases and 5 bases, in that order; junction bases with no gene match: 10. CDR3 DNA sequence: TGTGCCAGCAGCGGACCAGGGGGCAAGGTTACCGGGGAGCTGTTTTTT. Protein: CASSGPGGKVTGELFF.

The sample holds one count of this clone. The CDR3 loop reads CASTFRQAYGYTF. The CDR3 bases are TGTGCCAGCACCTTCCGACAGGCCTATGGCTACACCTTC. This chain joins TRBV5-4 and TRBJ1-2, with TRBD1 as a possible D gene (6 bases). The CDR3 contains 13 residues. V was cut by 6 bases and J by 4 bases, with 13 bases left in between. The germline V gene encodes CDR1 SGHNT and CDR2 YYREEE (reference sequence).

This sequence joins TRBV28 and TRBJ1-2; 7 bases fit TRBD1. The length of the CDR3 is 13 residues. The germline V gene has CDR1 MDHEN and CDR2 SYDVKM. After removal of 7 bases from V and 0 bases from J, the junction contained 2 bases not matched to a gene. In DNA, the CDR3 is TGTGCCAGCACCGGGACAGCTAACTATGGCTACACCTTC. Protein product: CASTGTANYGYTF.

CDR3: CASSEVPGNYGYTF. The CDR3 coding sequence is TGTGCCAGCAGTGAAGTGCCAGGGAACTATGGCTACACCTTC. This rearrangement joins TRBV6-1 to TRBJ1-2, with a weak D call TRBD1 (5 bases). Trimming removed 1 base from V and 2 bases from J, with 8 bases in between. From germline, CDR1 is MNHNS and CDR2 SASEGT. This CDR3 is built from 14 residues.

The CDR3 nucleotides are TGTGCCAGCAGCTCCCGACAGATACCCAATGAAAAACTGTTTTTT. The encoded protein is CASSSRQIPNEKLFF. This chain links TRBV7-9 with TRBJ1-4, with D possibly matching TRBD1 (5 bases). Germline V lookup: CDR1 SEHNR, CDR2 FQNEAQ (reference sequence). The CDR3 loop spans 15 amino acids. The V gene lost 4 bases and the J gene lost 5 bases, with 14 bases spanning the gap.

This clone was seen a handful of times. This specimen includes other DNA sequences encoding the same CDR3. V gene TRBV5-6 combines with J gene TRBJ2-5; unclear D gene. This CDR3 contains 11 residues. Trimming took 4 bases from V and 2 from J, leaving 3 bases between them. CDR1 is SGHDT, CDR2 YYEEEE, per germline. The CDR3 loop reads CASSQQETQYF. The CDR3 DNA reads as TGTGCCAGCAGCCAGCAAGAGACCCAGTACTTC.

CDR3 sequence: CASSLAGSGTTPQHF. CDR3 DNA sequence: TGCGCCAGCAGCTTGGCCGGTTCAGGGACTACGCCCCAGCATTTT. This chain joins TRBV5-1 and TRBJ1-5; a weak D match, TRBD1 (5 bases). The CDR3 is 15 residues long. V was shortened by 0 bases and J by 9 bases, with 16 bases between the two germline ends. The germline V gene encodes CDR1 SGHRS and CDR2 YFSETQ. The full variable domain, with the rest looked up from reference TRBV5-1 and TRBJ1-5, is KAGVTQTPRYLIKTRGQQVTLSCSPISGHRSVSWYQQTPGQGLQFLFEYFSETQRNKGNFPGRFSGRQFSNSRSEMNVSTLELGDSALYLCASSLAGSGTTPQHFGDGTRLSIL.

The chain employs TRBV25-1 and TRBJ2-7, with a possible D match to TRBD1 (6 bases). The CDR3 length is 13 residues. The germline V gene encodes CDR1 MGHDK and CDR2 SYGVNS. Trimming removed 4 bases at V and 4 bases at J, with 11 bases between. DNA for the CDR3: TGTGCCAGCAGTGCCCAGGGGTTTTACGAGCAGTACTTC. The encoded protein is CASSAQGFYEQYF.

V is TRBV30 and J is TRBJ2-6; TRBD1 matches 9 bases. Germline CDR1 GTSNPN, CDR2 SVGIG (reference sequence). CDR3 length: 15 amino acids. V was pared by 7 bases and J by 2 bases, with 6 bases of the junction left unmatched. The CDR3 is CASTRTGAGANVLTF. The CDR3, as DNA: TGTGCCTCCACGCGGACAGGGGCTGGGGCCAACGTCCTGACTTTC.

The gene calls are TRBV7-2 and TRBJ2-7; 7 positions match TRBD1. Per germline, CDR1 SGHTA and CDR2 FQGNSA. The CDR3 is 14 residues long. With V trimmed by 4 bases and J by 2 bases, 5 bases remained unmatched. DNA of the CDR3: TGTGCCAGCAGCTCCCGGGACAGTACCTACGAGCAGTACTTC. Translated: CASSSRDSTYEQYF.

The chain recombines TRBV5-6 with TRBJ2-7, with 8 bases lining up with TRBD2. The CDR3 is 16 residues long. Germline V gene sequence: CDR1 SGHDT, CDR2 YYEEEE. J gave up 1 base and V 0 bases, and 6 bases lay outside the gene matches. CDR3 coding DNA: TGTGCCAGCAGCTTGGAGCTAGCGGGTATTTCCTACGAGCAGTACTTC. Its protein product is CASSLELAGISYEQYF.

This chain connects TRBV15 to TRBJ1-1, with a tentative D call TRBD1 (6 bases). The CDR3 is 15 residues long. CDR1 is LNHNV, CDR2 YYDKDF, per germline (reference sequence). V was pared by 1 base and J by 1 base, with 10 bases between. CDR3 in DNA: TGTGCCACCAGCAGAGCGCAGGGGACGAACACTGAAGCTTTCTTT. This gives the protein CATSRAQGTNTEAFF.

The rearrangement uses TRBV27 and TRBJ1-1, with D unclear. V lost 0 bases, J lost 3 bases, and 14 bases lay in between. The CDR3 is 16 amino acids. Germline lookup yields CDR1 MNHEY and CDR2 SMNVEV (reference sequence). In DNA form, the CDR3 reads TGTGCCAGCAGTTTATCCCGGGGTGAAGGGTACACTGAAGCTTTCTTT. Protein: CASSLSRGEGYTEAFF.

This chain uses TRBV6-1 with TRBJ2-3, with no clear D. Germline values: CDR1 MNHNS, CDR2 SASEGT. The V end lost 4 bases, the J end lost 1 base, and 12 bases lay between the germline ends. The CDR3 runs 15 residues. The CDR3 loop reads CASSASRPRTDTQYF. The CDR3 coding sequence is TGTGCCAGCAGTGCCTCGAGGCCTCGCACAGATACGCAGTATTTT.

This clone has a single count. The V call is TRBV2, the J call TRBJ1-2, with 11 bases that match TRBD1. CDR1 is SNHLY and CDR2 is FYNNEI in the germline V gene. The V segment lost 7 bases and the J segment 5 bases; nucleotides outside the gene matches: 9. The CDR3 runs 15 residues. CDR3: CASTKDRGRQYGYTF. The CDR3 region has the DNA TGTGCCAGCACTAAGGACAGGGGGCGACAATATGGCTACACCTTC.

The J gene is TRBJ1-5, the V gene TRBV27, with 7 bases lining up with TRBD1. Unmatched junction bases numbered 8, after V lost 3 bases and J lost 6 bases. Germline loops: CDR1 MNHEY, CDR2 SMNVEV (reference sequence). This CDR3 has 15 residues. The CDR3 loop reads CASSLGIGGVQPQHF. CDR3 bases: TGTGCCAGCAGTTTGGGAATAGGGGGCGTTCAGCCCCAGCATTTT.

The chain recombines TRBV19 with TRBJ2-7; no clear D. Germline V gene data show CDR1 as LNHDA and CDR2 as SQIVND (reference sequence). The CDR3 extends over 13 amino acids. V was trimmed by 3 bases and J by 2 bases, leaving 8 bases between them. The CDR3 DNA is TGTGCCAGTAGTATCAGAACAGCCTACGAGCAGTACTTC. The encoded protein is CASSIRTAYEQYF.

V is TRBV28 and J is TRBJ2-5, with 8 positions matching TRBD1. The junction had 14 bases not matched to a gene; V was cut back by 0 bases and J by 2 bases. Germline V CDR1 and CDR2: MDHEN, SYDVKM. This CDR3 contains 19 residues. The CDR3 protein is CASSLWGFDPDRVQETQYF. The CDR3 bases are TGTGCCAGCAGTTTATGGGGCTTTGACCCGGACAGGGTACAAGAGACCCAGTACTTC.

The chain has TRBV5-1 and TRBJ2-7; no reliable D call. Germline V CDR1 and CDR2: SGHRS, YFSETQ. The CDR3 loop spans 15 amino acids. Trimming cost V 0 bases and J 5 bases, with 15 bases left between them. The CDR3 DNA is TGCGCCAGCAGCTTGGTCGCCGGTTCCTTGAACGAGCAGTACTTC. It specifies CASSLVAGSLNEQYF.